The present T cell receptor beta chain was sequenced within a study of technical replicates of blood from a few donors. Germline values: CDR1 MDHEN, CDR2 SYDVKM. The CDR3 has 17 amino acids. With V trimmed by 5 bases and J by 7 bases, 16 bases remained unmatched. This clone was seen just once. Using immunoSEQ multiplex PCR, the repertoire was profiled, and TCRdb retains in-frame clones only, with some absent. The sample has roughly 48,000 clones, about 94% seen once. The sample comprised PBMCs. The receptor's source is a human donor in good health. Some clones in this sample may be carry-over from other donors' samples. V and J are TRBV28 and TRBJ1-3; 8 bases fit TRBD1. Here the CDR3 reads CASSPRGRGRGGNTIYF. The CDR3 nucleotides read TGTGCCAGCAGTCCCCGGGGCAGGGGGCGAGGAGGGAACACCATATATTTT.